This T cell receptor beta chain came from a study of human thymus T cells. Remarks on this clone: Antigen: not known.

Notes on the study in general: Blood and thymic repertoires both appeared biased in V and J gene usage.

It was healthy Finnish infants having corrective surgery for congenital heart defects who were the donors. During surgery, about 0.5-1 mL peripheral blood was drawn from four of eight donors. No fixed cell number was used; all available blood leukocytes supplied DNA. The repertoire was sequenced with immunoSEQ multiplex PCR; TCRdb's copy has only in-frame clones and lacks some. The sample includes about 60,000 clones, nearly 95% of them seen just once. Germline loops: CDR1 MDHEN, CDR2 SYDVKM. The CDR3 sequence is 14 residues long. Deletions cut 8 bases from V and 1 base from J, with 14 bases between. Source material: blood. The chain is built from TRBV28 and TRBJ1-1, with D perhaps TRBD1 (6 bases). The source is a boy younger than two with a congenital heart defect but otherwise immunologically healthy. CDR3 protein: CASGTTGANTEAFF. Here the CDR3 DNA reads TGTGCCAGCGGGACGACAGGAGCGAACACTGAAGCTTTCTTT.